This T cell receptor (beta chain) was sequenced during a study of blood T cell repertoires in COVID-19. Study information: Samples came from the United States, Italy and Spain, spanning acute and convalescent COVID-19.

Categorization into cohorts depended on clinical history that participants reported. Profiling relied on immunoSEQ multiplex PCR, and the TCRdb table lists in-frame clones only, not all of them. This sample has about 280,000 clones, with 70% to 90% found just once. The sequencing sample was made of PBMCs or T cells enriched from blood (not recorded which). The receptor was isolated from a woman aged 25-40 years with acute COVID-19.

CDR3: CASSVSGGISTDTQYF. CDR3 sequence (DNA): TGTGCCAGCAGCGTTTCTGGCGGGATAAGCACAGATACGCAGTATTTT. The chain recombines TRBV9 with TRBJ2-3; tentative D call: TRBD2 (6 bases). The ends were cut back, 2 bases at V and 0 bases at J, with 13 bases in the middle. Germline assignment: CDR1 SGDLS and CDR2 YYNGEE. This CDR3 comprises 16 residues.